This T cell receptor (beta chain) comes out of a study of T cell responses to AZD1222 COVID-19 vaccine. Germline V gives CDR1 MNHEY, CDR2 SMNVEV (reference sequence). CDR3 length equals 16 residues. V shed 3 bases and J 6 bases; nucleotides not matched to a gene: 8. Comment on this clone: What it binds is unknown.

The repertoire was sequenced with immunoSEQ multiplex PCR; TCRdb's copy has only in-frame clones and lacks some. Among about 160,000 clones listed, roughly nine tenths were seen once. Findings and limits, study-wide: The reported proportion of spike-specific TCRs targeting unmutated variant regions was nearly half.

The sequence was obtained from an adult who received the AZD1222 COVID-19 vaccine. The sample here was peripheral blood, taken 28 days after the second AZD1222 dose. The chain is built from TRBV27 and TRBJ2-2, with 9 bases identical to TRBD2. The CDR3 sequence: CASSFLAGVISGELFF. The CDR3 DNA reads TGTGCCAGCAGTTTCTTAGCGGGAGTTATCTCCGGGGAGCTGTTTTTT.